Below are 13 T cell receptor beta chains sequenced from a single sample in a study of shared clonotypes between healthy human individuals. The assay was immunoSEQ multiplex PCR, and TCRdb's table has in-frame clones only and misses some. The sample yields some 2,500,000 clones, 80% to 95% seen once. Sequencing was done on a sample of naive CD4+ T cells from PBMCs. Noted subset: CD45RA+ positively selected. The source of these receptors is a man between 18 and 35 years old in good health. Some clones in this sample may be carry-over from other donors' samples.

The chain couples TRBV11-3 to TRBJ1-1; a possible D gene is TRBD1 (5 bases). This CDR3 region has 14 residues. Per the germline V gene, CDR1 is SGHNT and CDR2 is YENEEA. The V end was cut by 3 bases, the J end by 1 base, with 9 bases between. This CDR3 reads CASSLAGENTEAFF. The CDR3 region has the DNA TGTGCCAGCAGCTTGGCGGGGGAGAACACTGAAGCTTTCTTT.

This clone turned up a few times. The chain is built from TRBV7-2 and TRBJ1-5; D is possibly TRBD1 (5 bases). The CDR3 spans 12 residues. The germline V gene has CDR1 SGHTA and CDR2 FQGNSA. The V end was cut by 1 base, the J end by 11 bases, with 9 bases between. The CDR3 DNA reads TGTGCCAGCAGCTTAGTGGGGGAGTCCCAGCATTTT. This codes for CASSLVGESQHF.

The chain uses TRBV6-1 and TRBJ1-5; 8 bases line up with TRBD1. This CDR3 comprises 17 residues. Germline values: CDR1 MNHNS, CDR2 SASEGT. The V and J ends lost 0 bases and 3 bases, in that order; junction bases with no gene match: 7. The CDR3 protein is CASSEAPDRVVNQPQHF. In DNA form, the CDR3 reads TGTGCCAGCAGTGAAGCCCCGGACAGGGTGGTCAATCAGCCCCAGCATTTT.

This rearrangement joins TRBV19 to TRBJ2-3; TRBD1 aligns across 10 bases. The CDR3 spans 19 residues. The germline V gene encodes CDR1 LNHDA and CDR2 SQIVND (reference sequence). V dropped 5 bases and J dropped 0; count of bases not matched to a gene: 14. The CDR3 DNA reads TGTGCCAGTAGTTCTTGGCCGGGACAGGGGACATCTAGCACAGATACGCAGTATTTT. It translates to CASSSWPGQGTSSTDTQYF. The whole variable domain, remainder taken from reference TRBV19 and TRBJ2-3, is DGGITQSPKYLFRKEGQNVTLSCEQNLNHDAMYWYRQDPGQGLRLIYYSQIVNDFQKGDIAEGYSVSREKKESFPLTVTSAQKNPTAFYLCASSSWPGQGTSSTDTQYFGPGTRLTVL.

The chain uses TRBV28 and TRBJ2-3, with D tentatively TRBD1 (5 bases). Deletions cut 4 bases from V and 2 bases from J, with 13 bases between. This CDR3 has 15 amino acids. Germline V gene lookup returns CDR1 MDHEN and CDR2 SYDVKM. In nucleotides, the CDR3 is TGTGCCAGCAGTTACCATGTAGGGGACACAGATACGCAGTATTTT. It yields the protein CASSYHVGDTDTQYF.

J is TRBJ1-4 and V is TRBV5-1; the match to TRBD1 covers 11 bases. CDR3 length: 16 residues. CDR1 and CDR2 from the germline V gene are SGHRS and YFSETQ. The V and J ends lost 3 bases and 4 bases, in that order; junction bases with no gene match: 5. CDR3 residues: CASSSGQGAGNEKLFF. The CDR3 nucleotides read TGCGCCAGCAGCTCCGGACAGGGGGCAGGTAATGAAAAACTGTTTTTT.

DNA of the CDR3: TGTGCCAGCAGCCCGGGACAGCCAGCCTACGAGCAGTACTTC. This encodes CASSPGQPAYEQYF. V is TRBV7-7 and J is TRBJ2-7; 7 bases are a match to TRBD1. Germline V CDR1 and CDR2: SSHAT, FNYEAQ (reference sequence). The CDR3 runs 14 residues. Trimming at V came to 5 bases and at J to 2 bases, leaving 6 bases not matched to a gene.

The V gene is TRBV27, the J gene TRBJ2-7, with 9 nucleotides matching TRBD2. Germline CDR1 reads MNHEY; CDR2 reads SMNVEV (reference sequence). The CDR3 is 16 amino acids. The trim removed 3 bases at V and 0 bases at J, leaving 6 bases unmatched. The CDR3 DNA follows: TGTGCCAGCAGTTTTCGGACTAGCGTTCCCTCCTACGAGCAGTACTTC. This codes for CASSFRTSVPSYEQYF.

The V call is TRBV4-3, the J call TRBJ2-1; D possibly corresponds to TRBD1 (5 bases). Germline V gives CDR1 LGHNA, CDR2 YSLEER. This CDR3 has 17 amino acids. Trimming took off 1 base at V and 0 bases at J, with 13 bases between the two ends. Here the CDR3 DNA reads TGCGCCAGCAGCCAAGTTGTAGGGCAGGGCTCCTACAATGAGCAGTTCTTC. This sequence encodes CASSQVVGQGSYNEQFF.

As for this clone: At the DNA level, this CDR3 is encoded by other sequences in the same sample as well. V gene TRBV30 combines with J gene TRBJ1-5; 8 nucleotides match TRBD1. The junction had 2 bases not matched to a gene; V was cut back by 3 bases and J by 4 bases. Germline V gene lookup returns CDR1 GTSNPN and CDR2 SVGIG (reference sequence). CDR3 length: 13 residues. CDR3 amino acids: CAWSTGGNQPQHF. The CDR3 DNA is TGTGCCTGGAGCACAGGGGGAAATCAGCCCCAGCATTTT.

The chain uses TRBV30 and TRBJ1-6; D unclear. This CDR3 is 11 amino acids long. Germline V lookup: CDR1 GTSNPN, CDR2 SVGIG (reference sequence). V was trimmed by 1 base and J by 16 bases, leaving 11 bases between them. In DNA form, the CDR3 reads TGTGCCTGGAGTGGAGAGCAACAGCTCCACTTT. This translates into CAWSGEQQLHF.

The J gene is TRBJ2-3, the V gene TRBV5-1, with 10 positions matching TRBD2. There are 14 residues in the CDR3. V shed 7 bases and J 2 bases; nucleotides not matched to a gene: 4. Germline V gene sequence: CDR1 SGHRS, CDR2 YFSETQ. The CDR3 nucleotides read TGCGCCAGCGGACTAGCGGAATACACAGATACGCAGTATTTT. Protein product: CASGLAEYTDTQYF. The full variable domain, with the rest looked up from reference TRBV5-1 and TRBJ2-3, is KAGVTQTPRYLIKTRGQQVTLSCSPISGHRSVSWYQQTPGQGLQFLFEYFSETQRNKGNFPGRFSGRQFSNSRSEMNVSTLELGDSALYLCASGLAEYTDTQYFGPGTRLTVL.

This clone was found once. The chain has TRBV5-1 and TRBJ2-7; D is uncertain. CDR1 is SGHRS and CDR2 is YFSETQ in the germline V gene. V lost 4 bases, J lost 5 bases, and 10 bases lay in between. The CDR3 totals 12 residues. In DNA, the CDR3 is TGCGCCAGCAGCCCCGAACCACACGAGCAGTACTTC. The encoded protein is CASSPEPHEQYF.